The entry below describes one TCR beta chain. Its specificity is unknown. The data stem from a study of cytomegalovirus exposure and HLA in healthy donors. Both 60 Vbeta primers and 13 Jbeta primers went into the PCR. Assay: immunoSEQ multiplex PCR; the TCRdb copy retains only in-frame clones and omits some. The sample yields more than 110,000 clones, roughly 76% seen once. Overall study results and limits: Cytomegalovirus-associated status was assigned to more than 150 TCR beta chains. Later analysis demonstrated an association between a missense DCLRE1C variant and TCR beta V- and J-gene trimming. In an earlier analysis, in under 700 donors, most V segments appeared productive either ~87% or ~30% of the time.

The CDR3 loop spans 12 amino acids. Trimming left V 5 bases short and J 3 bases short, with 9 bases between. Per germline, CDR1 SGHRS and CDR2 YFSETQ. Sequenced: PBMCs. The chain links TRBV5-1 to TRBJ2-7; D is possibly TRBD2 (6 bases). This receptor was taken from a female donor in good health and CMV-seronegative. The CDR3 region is CASREGNYEQYF. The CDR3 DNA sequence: TGCGCCAGCAGGGAGGGGAACTACGAGCAGTACTTC. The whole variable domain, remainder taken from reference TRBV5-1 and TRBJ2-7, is KAGVTQTPRYLIKTRGQQVTLSCSPISGHRSVSWYQQTPGQGLQFLFEYFSETQRNKGNFPGRFSGRQFSNSRSEMNVSTLELGDSALYLCASREGNYEQYFGPGTRLTVT.